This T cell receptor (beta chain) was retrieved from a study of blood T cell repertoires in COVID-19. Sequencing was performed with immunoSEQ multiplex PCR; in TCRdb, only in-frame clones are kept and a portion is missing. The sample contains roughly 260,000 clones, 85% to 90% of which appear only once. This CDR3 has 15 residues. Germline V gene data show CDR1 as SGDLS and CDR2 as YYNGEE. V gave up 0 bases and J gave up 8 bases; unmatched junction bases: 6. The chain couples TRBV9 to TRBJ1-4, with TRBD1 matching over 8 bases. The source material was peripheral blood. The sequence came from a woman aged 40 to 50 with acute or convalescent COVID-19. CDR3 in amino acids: CASSVAGTGSEKLFF. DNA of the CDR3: TGTGCCAGCAGCGTAGCTGGGACAGGATCCGAAAAACTGTTTTTT.